This T cell receptor beta chain stems from a study of Ad26.COV2.S vaccination and SARS-CoV-2 variants. CDR1 LNHDA and CDR2 SQIVND come from the germline V gene (reference sequence). This CDR3 region has 15 residues. The V end lost 1 base, the J end lost 2 bases, and 12 bases lay between the germline ends. The table lists this clone with a count of one. Its cognate antigen is unknown. Treatment here: roughly 20 received Ad26.COV2.S at low or high dose, single or two shots; 5 received placebo; per-sample allocation not given. Collection of the samples took place on day 63 after the first injection of vaccine or placebo. The administered vaccine (an Ad26 vector) expressed Wuhan-strain SARS-CoV-2 spike. Regarding the study as a whole: The study found similar non-spike TCR breadth in vaccine and placebo recipients. Spike-specific responses of CD8+ and CD4+ T cells were reported to display substantial breadth after vaccination.

Assay used: immunoSEQ multiplex PCR; TCRdb lists only in-frame clones, some missing. The table includes 350,000 to 550,000 clones, about 88% detected once. This sequence originates from a person aged 18-65 years who received the Ad26.COV2.S COVID-19 vaccine or a placebo. The source was peripheral blood, collected in a trial of Ad26.COV2.S vaccine versus placebo. The rearrangement uses TRBV19 and TRBJ2-7; D not resolved. The CDR3 protein is CASSIAAGETYEQYV. The CDR3 DNA follows: TGTGCCAGTAGTATAGCCGCTGGAGAAACCTACGAGCAGTACGTC.